The clone carrying this T cell receptor beta chain was counted ten times or more. The method was immunoSEQ multiplex PCR; TCRdb's version includes in-frame clones alone and lacks a portion of them. The sample comprises around 500,000 clones, 78% of which are singletons, and about 12% rests with the top ten. The data stem from a study of shared clonotypes between healthy human individuals. Germline V gene lookup returns CDR1 MNHNS and CDR2 SASEGT. CDR3 length: 15 amino acids. The V gene end was trimmed by 4 bases and the J gene end by 1 base; junction bases not matched to a gene: 5. Sequencing was performed on PBMCs. The J gene is TRBJ2-7, the V gene TRBV6-1; 9 bases fit TRBD2. This sequence originates from a woman aged 40 to 50 in good health. Some clones in this sample may be carry-over from other donors' samples. Written as DNA, the CDR3 is TGTGCCAGCAGTGGTGAGAGCGGGGGGTCCTACGAGCAGTACTTC. Its translation is CASSGESGGSYEQYF.